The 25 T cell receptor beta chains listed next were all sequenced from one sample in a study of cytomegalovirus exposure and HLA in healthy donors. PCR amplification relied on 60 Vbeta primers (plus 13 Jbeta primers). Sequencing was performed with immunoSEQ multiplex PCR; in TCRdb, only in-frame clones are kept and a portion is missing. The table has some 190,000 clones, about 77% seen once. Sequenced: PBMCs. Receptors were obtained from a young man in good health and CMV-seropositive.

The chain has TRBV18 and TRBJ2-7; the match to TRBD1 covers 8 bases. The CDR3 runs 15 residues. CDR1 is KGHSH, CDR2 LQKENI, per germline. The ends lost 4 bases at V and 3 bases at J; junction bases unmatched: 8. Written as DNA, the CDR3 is TGTGCCAGCTCACTTCAGGGGGCGTCCCTCTACGAGCAGTACTTC. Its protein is CASSLQGASLYEQYF. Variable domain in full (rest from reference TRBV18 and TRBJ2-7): NAGVMQNPRHLVRRRGQEARLRCSPMKGHSHVYWYRQLPEEGLKFMVYLQKENIIDESGMPKERFSAEFPKEGPSILRIQQVVRGDSAAYFCASSLQGASLYEQYFGPGTRLTVT.

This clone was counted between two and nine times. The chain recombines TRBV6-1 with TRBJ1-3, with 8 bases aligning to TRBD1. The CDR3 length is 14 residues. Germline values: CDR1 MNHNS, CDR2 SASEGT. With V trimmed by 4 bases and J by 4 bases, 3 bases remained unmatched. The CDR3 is CASSATGVGNTIYF. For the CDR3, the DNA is TGTGCCAGCAGTGCGACAGGGGTCGGAAACACCATATATTTT.

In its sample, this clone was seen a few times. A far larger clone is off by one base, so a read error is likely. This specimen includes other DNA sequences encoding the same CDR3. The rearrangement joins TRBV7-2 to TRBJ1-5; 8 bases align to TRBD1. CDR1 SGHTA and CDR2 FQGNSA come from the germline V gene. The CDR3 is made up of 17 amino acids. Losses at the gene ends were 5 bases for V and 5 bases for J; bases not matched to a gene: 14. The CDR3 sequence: CASSQKATGGSHQPQHF. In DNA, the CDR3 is TGTGCCAGCAGCCAAAAGGCTACAGGGGGTTCTCATCAGCCCCAGCATTTT.

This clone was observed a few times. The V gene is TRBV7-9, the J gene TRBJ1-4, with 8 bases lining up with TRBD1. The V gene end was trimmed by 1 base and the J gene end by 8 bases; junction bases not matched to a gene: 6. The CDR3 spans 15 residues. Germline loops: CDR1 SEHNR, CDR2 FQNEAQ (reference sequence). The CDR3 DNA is TGTGCCAGCAGCTTAGAGGCCAGGGGGCGAGAAAAACTGTTTTTT. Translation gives CASSLEARGREKLFF. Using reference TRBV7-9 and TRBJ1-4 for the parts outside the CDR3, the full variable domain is DTGVSQNPRHKITKRGQNVTFRCDPISEHNRLYWYRQTLGQGPEFLTYFQNEAQLEKSRLLSDRFSAERPKGSFSTLEIQRTEQGDSAMYLCASSLEARGREKLFFGSGTQLSVL.

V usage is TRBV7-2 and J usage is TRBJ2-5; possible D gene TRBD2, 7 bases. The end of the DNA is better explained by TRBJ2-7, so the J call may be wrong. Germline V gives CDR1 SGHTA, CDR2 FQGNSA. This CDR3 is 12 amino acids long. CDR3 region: CASTQRDNEQYF. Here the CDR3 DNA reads TGTGCCAGCACTCAGCGGGACAACGAGCAGTACTTC.

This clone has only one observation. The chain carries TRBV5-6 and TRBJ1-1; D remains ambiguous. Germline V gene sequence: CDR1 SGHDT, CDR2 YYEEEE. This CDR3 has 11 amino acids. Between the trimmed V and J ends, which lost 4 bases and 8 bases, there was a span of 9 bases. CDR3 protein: CASSQQQEAFF. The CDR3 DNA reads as TGTGCCAGCAGCCAACAGCAAGAAGCTTTCTTT. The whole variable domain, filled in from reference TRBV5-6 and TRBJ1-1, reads DAGVTQSPTHLIKTRGQQVTLRCSPKSGHDTVSWYQQALGQGPQFIFQYYEEEERQRGNFPDRFSGHQFPNYSSELNVNALLLGDSALYLCASSQQQEAFFGQGTRLTVV.

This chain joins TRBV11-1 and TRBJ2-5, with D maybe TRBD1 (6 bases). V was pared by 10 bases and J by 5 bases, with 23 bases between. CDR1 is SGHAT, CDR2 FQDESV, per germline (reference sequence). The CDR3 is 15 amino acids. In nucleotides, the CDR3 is TGTGCCACTACCCCCCAGGGGCTAGGGCGTGAGACCCAGTACTTC. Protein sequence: CATTPQGLGRETQYF.

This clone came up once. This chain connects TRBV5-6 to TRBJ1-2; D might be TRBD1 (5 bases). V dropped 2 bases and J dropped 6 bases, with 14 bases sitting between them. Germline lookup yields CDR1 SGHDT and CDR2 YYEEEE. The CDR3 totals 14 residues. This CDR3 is CASSFQGLPHGYTF. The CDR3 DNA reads TGTGCCAGCAGCTTCCAGGGCTTACCTCATGGCTACACCTTC.

CDR3 coding DNA: TGTGCCAGCACCTTGACAGGGGGCAGGACAGATACGCAGTATTTT. Amino acids: CASTLTGGRTDTQYF. The rearrangement joins TRBV6-6 to TRBJ2-3, with 10 bases matching TRBD1. J lost 3 bases, V lost 7 bases, and 7 bases had no gene match. CDR3 length: 15 residues. CDR1 is MNHNY, CDR2 SVGAGI, per germline (reference sequence).

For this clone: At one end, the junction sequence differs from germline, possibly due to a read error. CDR3 amino acids: CSSSHGQGYGYTF. CDR3 coding DNA: TGTTCCAGCAGCCACGGACAGGGGTATGGCTACACCTTC. This chain links TRBV7-9 with TRBJ1-2; 9 positions agree with TRBD1. The CDR3 runs to 13 residues. Germline V CDR1 and CDR2: SEHNR, FQNEAQ (reference sequence).

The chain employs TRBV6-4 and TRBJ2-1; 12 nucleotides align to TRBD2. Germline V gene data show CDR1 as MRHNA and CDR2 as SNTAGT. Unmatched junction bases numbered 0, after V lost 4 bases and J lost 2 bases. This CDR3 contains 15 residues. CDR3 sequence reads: CASSGTSGAYNEQFF. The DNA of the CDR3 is TGTGCCAGCAGTGGGACTAGCGGGGCCTACAATGAGCAGTTCTTC.

The CDR3: CASSLVGPYEQYF. CDR3 DNA: TGTGCCAGCAGTTTGGTGGGCCCCTACGAGCAGTACTTC. This chain links TRBV27 with TRBJ2-7; D ambiguous. Germline V gene data show CDR1 as MNHEY and CDR2 as SMNVEV (reference sequence). V was shortened by 3 bases and J by 2 bases, with 8 bases between the two germline ends. The CDR3 covers 13 residues.

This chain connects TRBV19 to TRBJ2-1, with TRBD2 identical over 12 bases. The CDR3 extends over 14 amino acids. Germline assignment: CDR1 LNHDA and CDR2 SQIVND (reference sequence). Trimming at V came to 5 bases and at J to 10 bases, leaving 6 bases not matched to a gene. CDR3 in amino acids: CASSSSGRAGEQFF. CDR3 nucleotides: TGTGCCAGTAGTTCTAGCGGGAGGGCCGGGGAGCAGTTCTTC. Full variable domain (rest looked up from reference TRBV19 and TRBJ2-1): DGGITQSPKYLFRKEGQNVTLSCEQNLNHDAMYWYRQDPGQGLRLIYYSQIVNDFQKGDIAEGYSVSREKKESFPLTVTSAQKNPTAFYLCASSSSGRAGEQFFGPGTRLTVL.

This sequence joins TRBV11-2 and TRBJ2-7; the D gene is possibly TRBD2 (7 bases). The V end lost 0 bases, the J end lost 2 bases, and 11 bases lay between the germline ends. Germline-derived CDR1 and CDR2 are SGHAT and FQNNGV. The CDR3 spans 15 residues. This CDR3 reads CASSLEGGGTYEQYF. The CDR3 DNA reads TGTGCCAGCAGCTTAGAAGGGGGGGGGACCTACGAGCAGTACTTC.

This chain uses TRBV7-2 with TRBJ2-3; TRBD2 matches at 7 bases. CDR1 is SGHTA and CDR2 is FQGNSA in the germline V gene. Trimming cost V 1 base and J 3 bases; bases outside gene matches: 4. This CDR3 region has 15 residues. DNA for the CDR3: TGTGCCAGCAGCTTAGGCTGGCGGGAGACAGATACGCAGTATTTT. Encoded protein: CASSLGWRETDTQYF.

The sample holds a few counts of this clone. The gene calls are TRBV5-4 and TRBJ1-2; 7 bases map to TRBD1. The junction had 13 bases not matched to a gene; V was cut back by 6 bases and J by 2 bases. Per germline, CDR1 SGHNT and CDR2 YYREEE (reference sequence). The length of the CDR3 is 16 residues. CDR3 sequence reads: CASTQGDGGGNYGYTF. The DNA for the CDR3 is TGTGCCAGCACCCAGGGGGACGGGGGTGGGAACTATGGCTACACCTTC.

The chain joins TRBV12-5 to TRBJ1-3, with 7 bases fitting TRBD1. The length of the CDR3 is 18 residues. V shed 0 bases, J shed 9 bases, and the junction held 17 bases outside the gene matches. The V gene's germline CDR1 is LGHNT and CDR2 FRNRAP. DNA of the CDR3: TGTGCTAGTGGTTTGGTCCGCAGGGGGATCTCAACCGAGGGCACCATATATTTT. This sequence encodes CASGLVRRGISTEGTIYF.

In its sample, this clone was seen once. The CDR3 nucleotides are TGTGCCAGCAGCCTCGGGACTGCAGATAATTCACCCCTCCACTTT. Protein: CASSLGTADNSPLHF. This chain joins TRBV11-2 and TRBJ1-6; a weak D match, TRBD1 (5 bases). The germline V and J ends were trimmed by 5 bases and 5 bases, with 13 bases remaining between them. Germline CDR1 SGHAT, CDR2 FQNNGV. The CDR3 is made up of 15 amino acids. The full variable domain, with the rest looked up from reference TRBV11-2 and TRBJ1-6, is EAGVAQSPRYKIIEKRQSVAFWCNPISGHATLYWYQQILGQGPKLLIQFQNNGVVDDSQLPKDRFSAERLKGVDSTLKIQPAKLEDSAVYLCASSLGTADNSPLHFGNGTRLTVT.

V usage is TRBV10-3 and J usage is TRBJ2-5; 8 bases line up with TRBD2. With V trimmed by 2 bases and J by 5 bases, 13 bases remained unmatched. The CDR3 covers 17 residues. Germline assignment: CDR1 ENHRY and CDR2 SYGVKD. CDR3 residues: CAISETPLLAAPETQYF. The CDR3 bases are TGTGCCATCAGTGAGACTCCTCTACTAGCGGCCCCTGAGACCCAGTACTTC.

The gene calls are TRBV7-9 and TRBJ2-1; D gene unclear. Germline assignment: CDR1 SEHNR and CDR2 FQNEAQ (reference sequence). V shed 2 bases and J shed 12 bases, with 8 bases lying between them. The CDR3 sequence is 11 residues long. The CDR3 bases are TGTGCCAGCAGCTTATTTACTGGGCAGTTCTTC. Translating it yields CASSLFTGQFF.

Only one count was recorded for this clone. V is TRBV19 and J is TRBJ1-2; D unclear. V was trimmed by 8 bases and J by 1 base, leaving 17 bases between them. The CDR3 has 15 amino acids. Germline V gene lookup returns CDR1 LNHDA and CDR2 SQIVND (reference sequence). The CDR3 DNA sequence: TGTGCCAGTCTTAGTACCGGGGAGGGTAACTATGGCTACACCTTC. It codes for CASLSTGEGNYGYTF.

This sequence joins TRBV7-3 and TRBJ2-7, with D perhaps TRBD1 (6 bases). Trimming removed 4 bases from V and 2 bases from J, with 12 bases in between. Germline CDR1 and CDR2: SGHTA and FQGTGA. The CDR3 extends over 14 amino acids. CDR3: CASSYLQGPYEQYF. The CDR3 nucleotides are TGTGCCAGCAGCTACCTGCAGGGGCCCTACGAGCAGTACTTC. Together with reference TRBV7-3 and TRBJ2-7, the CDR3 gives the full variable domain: GAGVSQTPSNKVTEKGKYVELRCDPISGHTALYWYRQSLGQGPEFLIYFQGTGAADDSGLPNDRFFAVRPEGSVSTLKIQRTERGDSAVYLCASSYLQGPYEQYFGPGTRLTVT.

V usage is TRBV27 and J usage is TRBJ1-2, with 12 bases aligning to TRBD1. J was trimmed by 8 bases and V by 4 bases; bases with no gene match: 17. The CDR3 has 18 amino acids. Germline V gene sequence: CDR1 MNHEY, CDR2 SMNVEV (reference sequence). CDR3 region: CASSSTLTGTGGLLGYTF. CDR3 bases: TGTGCCAGCAGTTCAACCCTAACCGGGACAGGGGGCTTGTTGGGCTACACCTTC.

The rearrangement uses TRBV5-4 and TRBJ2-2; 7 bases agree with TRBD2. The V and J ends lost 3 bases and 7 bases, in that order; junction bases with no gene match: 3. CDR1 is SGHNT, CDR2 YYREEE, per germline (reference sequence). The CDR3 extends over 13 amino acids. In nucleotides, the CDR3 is TGTGCCAGCAGCTGGGGGGGGAGCGGGGAGCTGTTTTTT. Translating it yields CASSWGGSGELFF.

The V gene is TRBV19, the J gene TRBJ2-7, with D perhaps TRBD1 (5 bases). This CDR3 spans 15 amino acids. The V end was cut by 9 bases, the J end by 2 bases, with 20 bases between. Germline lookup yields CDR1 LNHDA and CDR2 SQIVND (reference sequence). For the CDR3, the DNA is TGTGCCAGCACCTTAAGGGGCGGCGAGACCTACGAGCAGTACTTC. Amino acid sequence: CASTLRGGETYEQYF. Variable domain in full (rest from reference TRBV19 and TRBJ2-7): DGGITQSPKYLFRKEGQNVTLSCEQNLNHDAMYWYRQDPGQGLRLIYYSQIVNDFQKGDIAEGYSVSREKKESFPLTVTSAQKNPTAFYLCASTLRGGETYEQYFGPGTRLTVT.